These 13 T cell receptor beta chains were all obtained from the same sample, sequenced in a study of cytomegalovirus exposure and HLA in healthy donors. PCR was performed using 60 Vbeta and 13 Jbeta primers. Measured with immunoSEQ multiplex PCR; TCRdb has only the in-frame clones, and not every one. The table shows about 99,000 clones, with around 82% occurring only once. The sample comprised PBMCs. These TCRs come from a man aged 35 to 55 in good health and CMV-seronegative.

The V and J genes are TRBV27 and TRBJ2-1, with TRBD2 matching over 13 bases. Germline loops: CDR1 MNHEY, CDR2 SMNVEV (reference sequence). CDR3 length: 15 amino acids. V was pared by 7 bases and J by 3 bases, with 3 bases of the junction left unmatched. CDR3 sequence (DNA): TGTGCCAGCACCCGACTAGCGGGGGGCTACAATGAGCAGTTCTTC. Its protein product is CASTRLAGGYNEQFF.

The chain couples TRBV2 to TRBJ2-2, with D maybe TRBD2 (6 bases). The germline V gene has CDR1 SNHLY and CDR2 FYNNEI. The CDR3 is made up of 18 amino acids. V lost 0 bases and J lost 3, with 17 bases in between. The CDR3 loop is CASSEAFRTGTHTGELFF. The DNA of the CDR3 is TGTGCCAGCAGTGAAGCTTTCCGTACCGGGACTCACACCGGGGAGCTGTTTTTT.

The J gene is TRBJ2-2, the V gene TRBV5-4; 7 bases are shared with TRBD1. Trimming removed 4 bases from V and 7 bases from J; junction bases left unmatched: 7. CDR3 length equals 14 residues. Germline V CDR1 and CDR2: SGHNT, YYREEE (reference sequence). DNA of the CDR3: TGTGCCAGCAGCCCCGGGACAGTGGACGGGGAGCTGTTTTTT. It translates to CASSPGTVDGELFF.

The J gene is TRBJ1-6, the V gene TRBV28; TRBD1 might be the D (6 bases). Per germline, CDR1 MDHEN and CDR2 SYDVKM. The CDR3 has 14 residues. The V end lost 5 bases, the J end lost 7 bases, and 12 bases lay between the germline ends. CDR3 DNA sequence: TGTGCCAGCAGTCCTGACAGGATCAATTCACCCCTCCACTTT. Encoded protein: CASSPDRINSPLHF.

The V call is TRBV11-3, the J call TRBJ2-1, with D uncertain. The CDR3 has 13 amino acids. Germline CDR1 and CDR2: SGHNT and YENEEA. V lost 6 bases to trimming and J lost 1 base, with 7 bases between them. The CDR3 reads CASSRDSYNEQFF. CDR3 DNA sequence: TGTGCCAGCAGTCGAGATTCCTACAATGAGCAGTTCTTC.

This chain links TRBV29-1 with TRBJ2-3; D is possibly TRBD2 (6 bases). Trimming pared 5 bases from V and 5 bases from J, leaving 17 bases between. CDR1 is SQVTM and CDR2 is ANQGSEA in the germline V gene. CDR3 length: 14 residues. CDR3 coding DNA: TGCAGCGTTACACCGGGAGCTCTTGGAGATACGCAGTATTTT. This translates into CSVTPGALGDTQYF.

The chain uses TRBV10-3 and TRBJ2-2; no clear D. The CDR3 has 15 amino acids. Germline V gene data show CDR1 as ENHRY and CDR2 as SYGVKD. The V end lost 4 bases, the J end lost 4 bases, and 13 bases lay between the germline ends. The CDR3 DNA reads as TGTGCCATCAGTGGAGGAGTTCTCTCCACCGGGGAGCTGTTTTTT. Protein: CAISGGVLSTGELFF.

This clone has ten or more counts. The chain links TRBV6-4 to TRBJ2-2, with a weak D call TRBD2 (6 bases). Germline V gene data show CDR1 as MRHNA and CDR2 as SNTAGT. CDR3 size: 14 residues. V lost 4 bases to trimming and J lost 0 bases, with 6 bases between them. The CDR3 DNA reads as TGTGCCAGCAGTGGGACTACGAACACCGGGGAGCTGTTTTTT. Translation gives CASSGTTNTGELFF.

The genes are TRBV25-1 and TRBJ2-7, with 9 bases lining up with TRBD1. Germline V lookup: CDR1 MGHDK, CDR2 SYGVNS. CDR3 length: 15 residues. V was pared by 4 bases and J by 1 base, with 5 bases of the junction left unmatched. The CDR3 DNA is TGTGCCAGCAGTGGAGGGACAGGGAGTTCCTACGAGCAGTACTTC. This sequence encodes CASSGGTGSSYEQYF.

This clone was counted once. The CDR3 here is CASSEAFGQSFLDEQYF. CDR3 bases: TGCGCCAGCAGTGAAGCGTTCGGACAGTCTTTTCTGGACGAGCAGTACTTC. The chain carries TRBV10-1 and TRBJ2-7, with D tentatively TRBD1 (6 bases). The germline V and J ends were trimmed by 3 bases and 5 bases, with 23 bases remaining between them. This CDR3 region has 17 residues. The V gene's germline CDR1 is WNHNN and CDR2 SYGVQD (reference sequence).

Only a few counts were recorded for this clone. The rearrangement uses TRBV11-2 and TRBJ1-1, with 9 bases identical to TRBD1. The CDR3 extends over 13 amino acids. Germline assignment: CDR1 SGHAT and CDR2 FQNNGV. Trimming cost V 6 bases and J 5 bases; bases outside gene matches: 4. The CDR3 DNA follows: TGTGCCAGCAGTCGGGACAGGGATACTGAAGCTTTCTTT. Translated, it gives CASSRDRDTEAFF.

CDR3 sequence reads: CASRTGTTRETQYF. The CDR3 DNA reads as TGTGCCAGCAGAACCGGGACTACCCGCGAGACCCAGTACTTC. The genes are TRBV7-2 and TRBJ2-5; 7 bases agree with TRBD2. The V gene's germline CDR1 is SGHTA and CDR2 FQGNSA. V gave up 6 bases and J gave up 5 bases; unmatched junction bases: 9. The CDR3 length is 14 residues. Based on the CDR3 plus reference TRBV7-2 and TRBJ2-5, the full variable domain is GAGVSQSPSNKVTEKGKDVELRCDPISGHTALYWYRQSLGQGLEFLIYFQGNSAPDKSGLPSDRFSAERTGGSVSTLTIQRTQQEDSAVYLCASRTGTTRETQYFGPGTRLLVL.

The chain uses TRBV30 and TRBJ2-7, with 9 nucleotides matching TRBD2. The CDR3 consists of 14 residues. Germline V gene data show CDR1 as GTSNPN and CDR2 as SVGIG (reference sequence). Germline trimming cut 1 base from V and 2 bases from J; bases unmatched to any gene: 3. CDR3 in amino acids: CAWSGLAATYEQYF. The CDR3 coding sequence is TGTGCCTGGAGTGGACTAGCGGCTACCTACGAGCAGTACTTC.